Shown below are 25 T cell receptor beta chains from a single sample sequenced in a study of radiation and T cells in renal cell carcinoma. TCRdb keeps only in-frame clones here, not all; method: immunoSEQ multiplex PCR. The data show 75,000 to 95,000 clones, with 70% to 90% seen just once and 9.4% held by the top ten. Regarding time point: blood 4 weeks post-SBRT, at nephrectomy. The sample's treatment: 15 Gy SBRT to primary tumor, nephrectomy 4 weeks later. Here the sequenced sample was blood, taken from a patient whose treatment included radiotherapy and nephrectomy. The receptors here all came from a man aged 50 to 60 with renal cell carcinoma.

The CDR3 region has the DNA TGTGCCAGCAGTAGAGTGGACCCCCGCCTCACCGGGGAGCTGTTTTTT. This sequence encodes CASSRVDPRLTGELFF. V is TRBV6-6 and J is TRBJ2-2; unclear D gene. This CDR3 contains 16 residues. Trimming took off 5 bases at V and 4 bases at J, with 17 bases between the two ends. The germline V gene has CDR1 MNHNY and CDR2 SVGAGI (reference sequence).

The rearrangement joins TRBV4-2 to TRBJ2-7; 15 nucleotides line up with TRBD2. CDR3 size: 18 residues. Trimming took 2 bases from V and 0 from J; bases not matched to a gene: 5. In germline, CDR1 is LGHNA, CDR2 YNFKEQ. The DNA of the CDR3 is TGTGCCAGCAGCCAATCCTGGACTAGCGGGAGGGCCTCCTACGAGCAGTACTTC. It is translated as CASSQSWTSGRASYEQYF.

The chain is built from TRBV5-1 and TRBJ1-4, with 8 bases identical to TRBD1. Germline-derived CDR1 and CDR2 are SGHRS and YFSETQ. The V gene end was trimmed by 4 bases and the J gene end by 5 bases; junction bases not matched to a gene: 10. This CDR3 has 16 residues. The CDR3 DNA follows: TGCGCCAGCAGCACCGGATGGCAGGGGGCAAATGAAAAACTGTTTTTT. It yields the protein CASSTGWQGANEKLFF.

The chain carries TRBV4-3 and TRBJ2-7; TRBD2 aligns across 8 bases. Germline-derived CDR1 and CDR2 are LGHNA and YSLEER. V shed 4 bases and J 3 bases; nucleotides not matched to a gene: 8. The CDR3 is 15 residues long. The DNA for the CDR3 is TGCGCCAGCAGCCGAGAGCGGGGGCCCTTCTACGAGCAGTACTTC. As protein: CASSRERGPFYEQYF.

This sequence joins TRBV12-5 and TRBJ1-2, with D maybe TRBD1 (6 bases). Trimming removed 0 bases from V and 4 bases from J, with 15 bases in between. The length of the CDR3 is 16 residues. Germline V CDR1 and CDR2: LGHNT, FRNRAP. Written as DNA, the CDR3 is TGTGCTAGTGGTTTGGTACTTGGGGGCAAATCCTATGGCTACACCTTC. This translates into CASGLVLGGKSYGYTF.

The chain combines TRBV4-3 with TRBJ2-2, with 10 nucleotides matching TRBD2. With 3 bases clipped from V and 5 bases from J, the junction kept 6 bases outside the gene matches. Looked up from germline, CDR1 is LGHNA and CDR2 is YSLEER. There are 16 residues in the CDR3. This chain's CDR3 is CASSQGAGGRTGELFF. The CDR3 DNA reads as TGCGCCAGCAGCCAGGGAGCGGGGGGGCGGACCGGGGAGCTGTTTTTT.

The chain is built from TRBV29-1 and TRBJ1-1; D gene unclear. Trimming shortened V by 6 bases and J by 0 bases, and 14 bases separated the two germline ends. This CDR3 comprises 14 residues. Germline-derived CDR1 and CDR2 are SQVTM and ANQGSEA. The CDR3 coding sequence is TGCAGCGTGCGGCCGCCCGCCTTGAACACTGAAGCTTTCTTT. Translating it yields CSVRPPALNTEAFF. The full variable domain, rest sourced from reference TRBV29-1 and TRBJ1-1, is SAVISQKPSRDICQRGTSLTIQCQVDSQVTMMFWYRQQPGQSLTLIATANQGSEATYESGFVIDKFPISRPNLTFSTLTVSNMSPEDSSIYLCSVRPPALNTEAFFGQGTRLTVV.

The gene calls are TRBV7-2 and TRBJ1-2; D call uncertain. CDR1 is SGHTA, CDR2 FQGNSA, per germline. Trimming took 4 bases from V and 3 from J, leaving 9 bases between them. The CDR3 is 13 residues long. The CDR3 DNA reads as TGTGCCAGCAGCTCAGGACGAGACTATGGCTACACCTTC. This translates into CASSSGRDYGYTF.

V usage is TRBV18 and J usage is TRBJ1-1; D not certain. V was clipped by 3 bases and J by 4 bases, with 24 bases between them. The CDR3 is made up of 18 amino acids. Germline V gene sequence: CDR1 KGHSH, CDR2 LQKENI. In nucleotides, the CDR3 is TGTGCCAGCTCACCTTTGGAGCTTTCGGGTCGGGGATCCACTGAAGCTTTCTTT. The encoded protein is CASSPLELSGRGSTEAFF.

This CDR3 reads CASSVLRSTTDTQYF. The CDR3 bases are TGTGCCAGCAGCGTCCTCAGGAGTACCACAGATACGCAGTATTTT. The chain joins TRBV6-5 to TRBJ2-3; D call uncertain. Trimming left V 6 bases short and J 2 bases short, with 15 bases between. The germline V gene has CDR1 MNHEY and CDR2 SVGAGI. CDR3 size: 15 residues.

This clone was counted between two and nine times. The chain combines TRBV30 with TRBJ1-1; tentative D call: TRBD1 (6 bases). The CDR3 is 13 residues long. Per germline, CDR1 GTSNPN and CDR2 SVGIG (reference sequence). The V end lost 1 base, the J end lost 3 bases, and 9 bases lay between the germline ends. The CDR3 DNA follows: TGTGCCTGGAGTGCCAACAGGGACACTGAAGCTTTCTTT. The encoded protein is CAWSANRDTEAFF. Filled out from reference TRBV30 and TRBJ1-1, the complete variable domain reads SQTIHQWPATLVQPVGSPLSLECTVEGTSNPNLYWYRQAAGRGLQLLFYSVGIGQISSEVPQNLSASRPQDRQFILSSKKLLLSDSGFYLCAWSANRDTEAFFGQGTRLTVV.

The V and J genes are TRBV5-1 and TRBJ1-1, with D maybe TRBD1 (5 bases). Between the trimmed V and J ends, which lost 4 bases and 7 bases, there was a span of 23 bases. The germline V gene has CDR1 SGHRS and CDR2 YFSETQ. This CDR3 has 16 amino acids. The CDR3 protein is CASSPTQEGPQLEAFF. The DNA for the CDR3 is TGCGCCAGCAGCCCGACCCAGGAGGGGCCCCAGCTTGAAGCTTTCTTT.

This chain connects TRBV7-2 to TRBJ2-3; D is uncertain. V lost 4 bases and J 1 base, leaving 6 bases between the germline ends. The V gene's germline CDR1 is SGHTA and CDR2 FQGNSA. The CDR3 extends over 13 amino acids. The CDR3 bases are TGTGCCAGCAGCTCGGGCGGCACAGATACGCAGTATTTT. It codes for CASSSGGTDTQYF.

This clone has only one observation. This rearrangement joins TRBV29-1 to TRBJ1-4; 7 positions agree with TRBD1. Germline trimming cut 6 bases from V and 0 bases from J; bases unmatched to any gene: 4. In germline, CDR1 is SQVTM, CDR2 ANQGSEA. The CDR3 consists of 14 residues. The CDR3 bases are TGCAGCGTCACCACAGGGGCAACTAATGAAAAACTGTTTTTT. As protein: CSVTTGATNEKLFF.

The genes are TRBV27 and TRBJ2-6; D not resolved. Germline loops: CDR1 MNHEY, CDR2 SMNVEV (reference sequence). With 1 base removed from V and 0 bases from J, the gap between germline ends came to 10 bases. The CDR3 is 17 amino acids. CDR3 nucleotide sequence: TGTGCCAGCAGTTTATTTCGCAGACCCTCTGGGGCCAACGTCCTGACTTTC. Translated, it gives CASSLFRRPSGANVLTF.

The gene calls are TRBV4-3 and TRBJ1-5; tentative D call: TRBD1 (6 bases). The V and J ends lost 0 bases and 0 bases respectively, with 12 bases between them. The CDR3 is 17 residues long. Germline CDR1 is LGHNA and CDR2 is YSLEER. CDR3 DNA sequence: TGCGCCAGCAGCCAAGATCTCCAGGGGTATAGCAATCAGCCCCAGCATTTT. It is translated as CASSQDLQGYSNQPQHF.

This clone is a singleton in its sample. The chain joins TRBV14 to TRBJ1-4; perhaps TRBD1 as D (6 bases). This CDR3 region has 15 residues. The V and J ends lost 4 bases and 3 bases respectively, with 12 bases between them. CDR1 is SGHDN and CDR2 is FVKESK in the germline V gene. CDR3 nucleotides: TGTGCCAGCAGCCGGCCGGACAGCGCTAATGAAAAACTGTTTTTT. It translates to CASSRPDSANEKLFF.

The J gene is TRBJ2-2, the V gene TRBV5-1; 9 nucleotides align to TRBD2. The CDR3 totals 18 residues. Germline values: CDR1 SGHRS, CDR2 YFSETQ. The V segment lost 2 bases and the J segment 2 bases; nucleotides outside the gene matches: 10. DNA of the CDR3: TGCGCCAGCAGCTTCACTAGCGGGTCATCAGGCAACACCGGGGAGCTGTTTTTT. Translation: CASSFTSGSSGNTGELFF.

This sequence joins TRBV5-6 and TRBJ2-2; D is perhaps TRBD1 (5 bases). With 2 bases removed from V and 4 bases from J, the gap between germline ends came to 18 bases. Germline loops: CDR1 SGHDT, CDR2 YYEEEE. This CDR3 is built from 17 residues. The CDR3 reads CASSFLGAKVSTGELFF. The CDR3 nucleotides are TGTGCCAGCAGCTTTTTAGGGGCAAAAGTTAGCACCGGGGAGCTGTTTTTT.

This chain connects TRBV28 to TRBJ2-7; no definite D call. The V gene lost 2 bases and the J gene lost 3 bases, with 14 bases spanning the gap. The CDR3 is 15 amino acids. The V gene's germline CDR1 is MDHEN and CDR2 SYDVKM. The DNA for the CDR3 is TGTGCCAGCAGTTTACCCCTGGACGGGTACTACGAGCAGTACTTC. It encodes CASSLPLDGYYEQYF.

This clone has only one observation. The chain is built from TRBV19 and TRBJ1-2, with 10 bases fitting TRBD1. V was clipped by 7 bases and J by 4 bases; unmatched bases: 6. Germline loops: CDR1 LNHDA, CDR2 SQIVND (reference sequence). This CDR3 comprises 14 residues. CDR3 in amino acids: CASINGQGGYGYTF. DNA of the CDR3: TGTGCCAGTATTAATGGACAGGGGGGCTATGGCTACACCTTC.

The chain uses TRBV7-6 and TRBJ1-4; D is possibly TRBD1 (6 bases). In germline, CDR1 is SGHVS, CDR2 FNYEAQ. Trimming stripped 3 bases from V and 5 bases from J, with 19 bases between. The CDR3 has 17 residues. CDR3 bases: TGTGCCAGCAGCTTGCCCCTGGACAGAAGAGAGAATGAAAAACTGTTTTTT. Protein sequence: CASSLPLDRRENEKLFF.

The chain combines TRBV6-5 with TRBJ2-7; TRBD2 matches 9 bases. The CDR3 spans 16 residues. The J segment lost 5 bases and the V segment lost 4 bases, leaving 12 bases of the junction unmatched. Per germline, CDR1 MNHEY and CDR2 SVGAGI. This chain's CDR3 is CASSSGAASGTHEQYF. CDR3 nucleotide sequence: TGTGCCAGCAGTTCAGGAGCGGCTAGCGGGACCCACGAGCAGTACTTC.

This chain uses TRBV4-2 with TRBJ2-3, with 10 bases matching TRBD2. The V gene end was trimmed by 0 bases and the J gene end by 4 bases; junction bases not matched to a gene: 7. The germline CDR1 and CDR2 sequences are LGHNA and YNFKEQ. The CDR3 spans 17 residues. CDR3 amino acids: CASSQDLPSGGSDTQYF. Here the CDR3 DNA reads TGTGCCAGCAGCCAAGATCTTCCTAGCGGGGGCTCAGATACGCAGTATTTT.

V gene TRBV4-3 combines with J gene TRBJ2-7; weak D call: TRBD2 (5 bases). Germline CDR1 LGHNA, CDR2 YSLEER. The CDR3 totals 15 residues. V lost 0 bases, J lost 4 bases, and 13 bases lay in between. CDR3 protein: CASSQDRRGLYEQYF. The CDR3 DNA sequence: TGCGCCAGCAGCCAAGATCGTCGCGGGCTATACGAGCAGTACTTC.